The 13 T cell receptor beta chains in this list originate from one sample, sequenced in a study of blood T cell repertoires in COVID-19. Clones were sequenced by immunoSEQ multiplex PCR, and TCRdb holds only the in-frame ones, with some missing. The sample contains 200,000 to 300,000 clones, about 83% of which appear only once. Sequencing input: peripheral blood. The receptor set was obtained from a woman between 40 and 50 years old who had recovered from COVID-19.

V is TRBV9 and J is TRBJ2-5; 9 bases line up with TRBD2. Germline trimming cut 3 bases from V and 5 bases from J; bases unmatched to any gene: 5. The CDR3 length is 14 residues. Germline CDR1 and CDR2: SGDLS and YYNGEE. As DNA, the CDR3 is TGTGCCAGCAGCGCTAGCGGGGTCGGGGAGACCCAGTACTTC. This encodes CASSASGVGETQYF.

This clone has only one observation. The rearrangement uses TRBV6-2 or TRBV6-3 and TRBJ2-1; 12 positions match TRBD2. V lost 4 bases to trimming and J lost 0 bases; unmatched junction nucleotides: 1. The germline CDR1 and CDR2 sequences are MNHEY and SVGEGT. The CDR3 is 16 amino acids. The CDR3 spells CASSLLAGGSYNEQFF. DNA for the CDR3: TGTGCCAGCAGTTTACTAGCGGGGGGCTCCTACAATGAGCAGTTCTTC.

CDR3 nucleotides: TGTGCCAGCAGTCCGAGGACTAGCGGGGGGGCCAAGGGTACGCAGTATTTT. Translated: CASSPRTSGGAKGTQYF. V gene TRBV6-6 combines with J gene TRBJ2-3; 15 bases agree with TRBD2. The CDR3 runs to 17 residues. Germline CDR1 is MNHNY and CDR2 is SVGAGI (reference sequence). J lost 8 bases, V lost 5 bases, and 11 bases had no gene match.

CDR3 coding DNA: TGTGCCAGCAGCACCCGCGGGGGACTAGCGGGTACAGATACGCAGTATTTT. This codes for CASSTRGGLAGTDTQYF. The rearrangement joins TRBV7-9 to TRBJ2-3, with 12 bases aligning to TRBD2. Germline lookup yields CDR1 SEHNR and CDR2 FQNEAQ (reference sequence). J was trimmed by 3 bases and V by 5 bases; bases with no gene match: 9. The CDR3 loop spans 17 amino acids.

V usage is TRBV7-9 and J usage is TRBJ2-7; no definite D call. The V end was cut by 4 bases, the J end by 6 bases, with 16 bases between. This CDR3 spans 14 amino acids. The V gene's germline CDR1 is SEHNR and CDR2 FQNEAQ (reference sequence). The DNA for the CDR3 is TGTGCCAGCAGCTGCGATTCCACGGTTTGCGAGCAGTACTTC. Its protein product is CASSCDSTVCEQYF.

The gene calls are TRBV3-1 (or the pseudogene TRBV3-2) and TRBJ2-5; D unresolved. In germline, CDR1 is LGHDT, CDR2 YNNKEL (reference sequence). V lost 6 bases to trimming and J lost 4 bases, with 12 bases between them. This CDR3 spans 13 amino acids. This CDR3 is CASRRPPAETQYF. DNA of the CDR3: TGTGCCAGCAGGAGGCCCCCGGCAGAGACCCAGTACTTC.

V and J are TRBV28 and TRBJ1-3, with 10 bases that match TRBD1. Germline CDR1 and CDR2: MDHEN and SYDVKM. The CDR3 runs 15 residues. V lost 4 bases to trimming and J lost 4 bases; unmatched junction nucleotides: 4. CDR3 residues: CASSSGQGLGNTIYF. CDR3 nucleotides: TGTGCCAGCAGTTCGGGACAGGGGCTGGGAAACACCATATATTTT.

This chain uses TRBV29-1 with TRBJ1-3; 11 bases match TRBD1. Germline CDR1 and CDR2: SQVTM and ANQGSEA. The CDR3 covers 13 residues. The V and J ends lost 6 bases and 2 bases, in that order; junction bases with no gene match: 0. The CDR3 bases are TGCAGCGTGGGACAGGGGGCTGGAAACACCATATATTTT. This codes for CSVGQGAGNTIYF.

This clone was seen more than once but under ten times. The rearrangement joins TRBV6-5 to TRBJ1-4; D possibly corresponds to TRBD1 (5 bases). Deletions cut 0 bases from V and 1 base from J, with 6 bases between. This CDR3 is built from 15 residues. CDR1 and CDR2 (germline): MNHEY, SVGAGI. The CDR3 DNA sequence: TGTGCCAGCAGTTACTCGGGGGGAACTAATGAAAAACTGTTTTTT. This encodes CASSYSGGTNEKLFF.

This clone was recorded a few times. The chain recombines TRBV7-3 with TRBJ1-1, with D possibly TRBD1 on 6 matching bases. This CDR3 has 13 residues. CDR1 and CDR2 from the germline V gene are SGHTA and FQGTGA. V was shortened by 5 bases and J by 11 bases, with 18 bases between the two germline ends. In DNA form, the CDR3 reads TGTGCCAGCAGCCTGGACAGTCTGAGCGCGGCTTTCTTT. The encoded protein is CASSLDSLSAAFF.

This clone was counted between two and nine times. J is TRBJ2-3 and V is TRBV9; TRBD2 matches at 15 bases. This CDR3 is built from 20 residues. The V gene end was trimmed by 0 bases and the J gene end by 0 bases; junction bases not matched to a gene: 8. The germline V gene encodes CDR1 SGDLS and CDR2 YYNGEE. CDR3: CASSVADGTSGGTSTDTQYF. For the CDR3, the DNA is TGTGCCAGCAGCGTAGCCGACGGGACTAGCGGGGGGACTAGCACAGATACGCAGTATTTT.

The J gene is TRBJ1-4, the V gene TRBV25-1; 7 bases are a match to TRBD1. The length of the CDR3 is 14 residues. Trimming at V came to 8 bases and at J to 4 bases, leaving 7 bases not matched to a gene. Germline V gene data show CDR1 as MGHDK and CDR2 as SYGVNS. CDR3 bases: TGTGCCAGCGGTAACAGGGGATATAATGAAAAACTGTTTTTT. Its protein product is CASGNRGYNEKLFF. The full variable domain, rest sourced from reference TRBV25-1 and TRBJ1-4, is EADIYQTPRYLVIGTGKKITLECSQTMGHDKMYWYQQDPGMELHLIHYSYGVNSTEKGDLSSESTVSRIRTEHFPLTLESARPSHTSQYLCASGNRGYNEKLFFGSGTQLSVL.

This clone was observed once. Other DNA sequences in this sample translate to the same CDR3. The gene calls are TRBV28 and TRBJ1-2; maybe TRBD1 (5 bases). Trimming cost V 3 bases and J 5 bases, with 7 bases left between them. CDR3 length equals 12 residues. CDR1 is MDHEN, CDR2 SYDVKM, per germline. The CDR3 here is CASSLGGYGYTF. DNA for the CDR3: TGTGCCAGCAGTTTGGGGGGGTATGGCTACACCTTC.